This T cell receptor beta chain was profiled in a study of cytomegalovirus exposure and HLA in healthy donors. This clone was seen more than once but under ten times. 60 Vbeta and 13 Jbeta primers were used in PCR. Profiling relied on immunoSEQ multiplex PCR, and the TCRdb table lists in-frame clones only, not all of them. The sample shows about 110,000 clones, 81% of them seen only once. Germline CDR1 reads SGHTA; CDR2 reads FQGNSA. V was clipped by 4 bases and J by 0 bases; unmatched bases: 0. The CDR3 extends over 14 amino acids. This sequence originates from a woman aged 25 to 39 in good health and CMV-seronegative. The sample was PBMCs. This rearrangement joins TRBV7-2 to TRBJ2-3, with TRBD2 matching over 8 bases. The CDR3 reads CASSSSGSTDTQYF. In DNA, the CDR3 is TGTGCCAGCAGCTCTAGCGGGAGCACAGATACGCAGTATTTT.